These T cell receptor beta chains were read from a single sample in a study of CD8+ T cells in alopecia areata. Assay: immunoSEQ multiplex PCR; the TCRdb copy retains only in-frame clones and omits some. The data contain about 200,000 clones, 57% of them singletons. Sequences were derived from CD4+ T cells sorted from blood, sampled at week 0. All receptors come from a human donor with alopecia areata. Each CDR3 is given with its conserved first and last residue. A D gene is named only where the DNA matches it firmly. Clone size is given for some rows only: seen once, a few or many times, or a class if the clone is expanded.

size: .
J: TRBJ2-1
D: .
V: TRBV4-1
CDR3: CASSQGPGSSYNEQFF
DNA: TGCGCCAGCAGCCAAGGTCCAGGCAGCTCCTACAATGAGCAGTTCTTC

size: .
J: TRBJ1-1
D: .
V: TRBV29-1
CDR3: CSVWHVNTEAFF
DNA: TGCAGCGTTTGGCATGTGAACACTGAAGCTTTCTTT

size: few
J: TRBJ1-1
D: .
V: TRBV9
CDR3: CASKGDSTEAFF
DNA: TGTGCCAGCAAGGGGGATAGTACTGAAGCTTTCTTT

size: .
J: TRBJ1-5
D: .
V: TRBV2
CDR3: CASQLWTGVNQPQHF
DNA: TGTGCCAGCCAATTATGGACTGGGGTAAATCAGCCCCAGCATTTT

size: .
J: TRBJ2-1
D: TRBD2
V: TRBV4-1
CDR3: CASSQKTSVYNEQFF
DNA: TGCGCCAGCAGCCAAAAGACTAGCGTCTACAATGAGCAGTTCTTC

size: .
J: TRBJ2-5
D: .
V: TRBV7-9
CDR3: CASSLSLGAETQYF
DNA: TGTGCCAGCAGCTTATCTCTCGGGGCAGAGACCCAGTACTTC

size: .
J: TRBJ2-2
D: .
V: TRBV6-1
CDR3: CASSAAVGGELFF
DNA: TGTGCCAGCAGTGCAGCAGTCGGCGGGGAGCTGTTTTTT

size: .
J: TRBJ1-3
D: .
V: TRBV30
CDR3: CAWSLGSSGNTIYF
DNA: TGTGCCTGGAGCCTCGGAAGCTCTGGAAACACCATATATTTT

size: once
J: TRBJ2-1
D: TRBD2
V: TRBV11-2
CDR3: CASSPQLAGGSFYNEQFF
DNA: TGTGCCAGCAGCCCCCAACTAGCGGGAGGCTCCTTTTACAATGAGCAGTTCTTC

size: few
J: TRBJ2-1
D: .
V: TRBV7-3
CDR3: CASSLVDRQNEQFF
DNA: TGTGCCAGCAGCTTAGTGGACAGACAGAATGAGCAGTTCTTC

size: .
J: TRBJ2-7
D: .
V: TRBV10-1
CDR3: CASSEERTRSSYEQYF
DNA: TGCGCCAGCAGTGAAGAAAGGACGAGGAGCTCCTACGAGCAGTACTTC